This TCR beta chain is from a study of blood T cell repertoires in COVID-19. Trimming took off 1 base at V and 5 bases at J, with 11 bases between the two ends. The CDR3 is 14 amino acids. The germline V gene encodes CDR1 SGHTA and CDR2 FQGTGA. The assay was immunoSEQ multiplex PCR, and TCRdb's table has in-frame clones only and misses some. Of over 200,000 clones in the sample, 80% to 85% were seen once. This sequence originates from a human donor in a cohort sampled during active COVID-19. The sequenced sample was peripheral blood. This chain connects TRBV7-3 to TRBJ1-1; the D is unclear. The CDR3 DNA follows: TGTGCCAGCAGCTTAAAAGGGAGTGGAACTGAAGCTTTCTTT. It yields the protein CASSLKGSGTEAFF.